This T cell receptor beta chain comes out of a study of blood T cell repertoires in COVID-19. As for the study in general: Nucleic acid was either cDNA or gDNA, and it came from T cells, B-cell-depleted T cells, or PBMCs.

Recruitment covered about 25 US areas and drew participants whose ages spanned roughly 18 to 100 years. Allocation to cohorts depended on clinical history reported by the participants. Germline CDR1 reads MNHEY; CDR2 reads SMNVEV (reference sequence). The V end lost 5 bases, the J end lost 5 bases, and 15 bases lay between the germline ends. This CDR3 contains 15 residues. Original methodology: From reference gene primer amplification, estimates of nucleated cell counts were derived. Profiling relied on immunoSEQ multiplex PCR, and the TCRdb table lists in-frame clones only, not all of them. The V and J calls and clone size were taken over from that table, and D and trimming were inferred from the DNA. The repertoire has more than 350,000 clones, roughly 84% of them found once; the top ten carry approximately 1.3%.

Sequenced sample: PBMCs or T cells enriched from blood (not recorded which). The clonotype originates from a woman in her late teens or twenties who had been exposed to COVID-19. The V gene is TRBV27, the J gene TRBJ1-4; possible D gene TRBD1, 5 bases. As DNA, the CDR3 is TGTGCCAGCAGTCCTCAGGGTTGGCGGAATGAAAAACTGTTTTTT. The encoded protein is CASSPQGWRNEKLFF.